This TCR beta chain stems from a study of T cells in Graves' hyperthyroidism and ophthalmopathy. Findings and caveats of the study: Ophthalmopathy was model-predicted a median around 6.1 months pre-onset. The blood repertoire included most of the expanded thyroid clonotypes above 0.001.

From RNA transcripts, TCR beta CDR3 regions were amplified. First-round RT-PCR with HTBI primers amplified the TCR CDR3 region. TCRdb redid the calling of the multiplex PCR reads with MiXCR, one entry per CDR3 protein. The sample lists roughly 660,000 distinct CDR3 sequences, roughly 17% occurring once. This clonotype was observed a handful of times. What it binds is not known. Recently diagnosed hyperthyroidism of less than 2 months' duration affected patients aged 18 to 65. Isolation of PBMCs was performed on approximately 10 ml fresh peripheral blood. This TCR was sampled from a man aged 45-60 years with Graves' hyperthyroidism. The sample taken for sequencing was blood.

CDR3 amino acids: CASSTERPGQVYEKLFF. In DNA, the CDR3 is TGTGCCAGCAGCACCGAACGCCCGGGACAGGTGTATGAAAAACTGTTTTTT. The chain recombines TRBV7-9 with TRBJ1-4; 8 bases line up with TRBD1. CDR3 size: 17 residues. The V and J ends lost 5 bases and 6 bases, in that order; junction bases with no gene match: 14. CDR1 and CDR2 from the germline V gene are SEHNR and FQNEAQ (reference sequence).